The rows below give T cell receptor beta chains drawn from one sample of a study of T cell clonotyping in hematopoietic cell transplantation. Produced via immunoSEQ multiplex PCR; TCRdb's table is partial and in-frame only. The sample holds about 9,300 clones, approximately 87% seen once. Here the sequenced sample was PBMCs, taken 180 days after allogeneic stem cell transplant. The receptors shown here come from a human patient who had an allogeneic stem cell transplant, so the T cells may come from the graft donor. The donor label of this sample is uncertain. Some clones in this sample may be carry-over from other donors' samples. CDR3s include the opening cysteine and the closing phenylalanine or tryptophan. A D gene is named only where the DNA matches it firmly. Size values are once, few and many counts, or a class for expanded clones, and some rows have none.

CDR3 DNA: TGTGCCAGCAGCTACATAGCGGGGGGGCAAGAGACCCAGTACTTC
CDR3 protein: CASSYIAGGQETQYF
clone size: NA
D gene: TRBD2
V gene: TRBV5-4
J gene: TRBJ2-5

CDR3 DNA: TGTGCCAGCAGCCCCCAGGCCTTCTACGAGCAGTACTTC
CDR3 protein: CASSPQAFYEQYF
clone size: NA
D gene: NA
V gene: TRBV9
J gene: TRBJ2-7

CDR3 DNA: TGTGCCAGCAGCTTATCAGGGCTTGAGACCCAGTACTTC
CDR3 protein: CASSLSGLETQYF
clone size: NA
D gene: NA
V gene: TRBV7-3
J gene: TRBJ2-5

CDR3 DNA: TGTGCCAGCAGCTTGTATACGGGGCCCTACTACGAGCAGTACTTC
CDR3 protein: CASSLYTGPYYEQYF
clone size: NA
D gene: NA
V gene: TRBV5-6
J gene: TRBJ2-7

CDR3 DNA: TGTGCCAGTAGTATAAGACAGGGATATAATGAAAAACTGTTTTTT
CDR3 protein: CASSIRQGYNEKLFF
clone size: NA
D gene: TRBD1
V gene: TRBV19
J gene: TRBJ1-4

CDR3 DNA: TGTGCCAGCAGTCTTATGACCGTTTTTTCCCAGCATTTT
CDR3 protein: CASSLMTVFSQHF
clone size: NA
D gene: NA
V gene: TRBV28
J gene: TRBJ1-5

CDR3 DNA: TGTGCCAGCAGCCCTAAGCGCCGGACTACCTACACAGATACGCAGTATTTT
CDR3 protein: CASSPKRRTTYTDTQYF
clone size: NA
D gene: NA
V gene: TRBV9
J gene: TRBJ2-3

CDR3 DNA: TGCAGCGTCGGGATGGCTGGCGGGGAGCTGTTTTTT
CDR3 protein: CSVGMAGGELFF
clone size: NA
D gene: NA
V gene: TRBV29-1
J gene: TRBJ2-2

CDR3 DNA: TGTGCCAGCAGTGAGGTGGGAACTGAAGCTTTCTTT
CDR3 protein: CASSEVGTEAFF
clone size: few
D gene: NA
V gene: TRBV2
J gene: TRBJ1-1

CDR3 DNA: TGCGCCAGCAGCCATAAACAGGGACTCTCTGGGGCCAACGTCCTGACTTTC
CDR3 protein: CASSHKQGLSGANVLTF
clone size: NA
D gene: NA
V gene: TRBV5-1
J gene: TRBJ2-6

CDR3 DNA: TGTGCCAGCAGCTGGGACCAGGCGGTAGCGCGAGAGCAGTACTTC
CDR3 protein: CASSWDQAVAREQYF
clone size: NA
D gene: NA
V gene: TRBV5-4
J gene: TRBJ2-7

CDR3 DNA: TGTGCCAGCAGCCACCAAATGAATAGTAATTCACCCCTCCACTTT
CDR3 protein: CASSHQMNSNSPLHF
clone size: NA
D gene: NA
V gene: TRBV14
J gene: TRBJ1-6

CDR3 DNA: TGTGCCAGCAGCTTGGACAGGGGGCCCTACGAGCAGTACTTC
CDR3 protein: CASSLDRGPYEQYF
clone size: NA
D gene: TRBD1
V gene: TRBV5-8
J gene: TRBJ2-7

CDR3 DNA: TGTGCCAGCAGTTTTCAGGGCGGGCAGCCCCAGCATTTT
CDR3 protein: CASSFQGGQPQHF
clone size: NA
D gene: NA
V gene: TRBV27
J gene: TRBJ1-5

CDR3 DNA: TGTGCCAGCAGCCCTCAGGCGGCTAGCACAGATACGCAGTATTTT
CDR3 protein: CASSPQAASTDTQYF
clone size: once
D gene: NA
V gene: TRBV4-2
J gene: TRBJ2-3

CDR3 DNA: TGTGCCACCCTCTCTATTTGGGGGGCAGCTAATGAAAAACTGTTTTTT
CDR3 protein: CATLSIWGAANEKLFF
clone size: NA
D gene: NA
V gene: TRBV5-7
J gene: TRBJ1-4

CDR3 DNA: TGCGCCAGCAGCCCGAGAGTCGGCAGCTATAATGAAAAACTGTTTTTT
CDR3 protein: CASSPRVGSYNEKLFF
clone size: few
D gene: NA
V gene: TRBV5-1
J gene: TRBJ1-4

CDR3 DNA: TGCGCCAGCACCTCAGGGGGCCCGGGCTACACCTTC
CDR3 protein: CASTSGGPGYTF
clone size: NA
D gene: TRBD1
V gene: TRBV10-1
J gene: TRBJ1-2

CDR3 DNA: TGCGCCAGCAGCCAAGATGACAGGGGGCGTTACACCGGGGAGCTGTTTTTT
CDR3 protein: CASSQDDRGRYTGELFF
clone size: NA
D gene: TRBD1
V gene: TRBV4-3
J gene: TRBJ2-2

CDR3 DNA: TGTGCCAGCAGCTTAGCGGGGACTTCCGAAAAACTGTTTTTT
CDR3 protein: CASSLAGTSEKLFF
clone size: few
D gene: NA
V gene: TRBV7-9
J gene: TRBJ1-4

CDR3 DNA: TGTGCCAGCACCCGAGGGGGGGCTAGCCATAATTCACCCCTCCACTTT
CDR3 protein: CASTRGGASHNSPLHF
clone size: NA
D gene: NA
V gene: TRBV28
J gene: TRBJ1-6

CDR3 DNA: TGTGCCAGCCGGGACGGAACCTACGAGCAGTACTTC
CDR3 protein: CASRDGTYEQYF
clone size: NA
D gene: NA
V gene: TRBV6-5
J gene: TRBJ2-7

CDR3 DNA: TGCAGCGTTGAAGCGATTCTCACAGATACGCAGTATTTT
CDR3 protein: CSVEAILTDTQYF
clone size: NA
D gene: NA
V gene: TRBV29-1
J gene: TRBJ2-3

CDR3 DNA: TGTGCCAGCAGCGAGACTAGCGGGGGCGGGGATACGCAGTATTTT
CDR3 protein: CASSETSGGGDTQYF
clone size: NA
D gene: TRBD2
V gene: TRBV9
J gene: TRBJ2-3

CDR3 DNA: TGTGCCAGCTTCGACAGCCCCAACTATGGCTACACCTTC
CDR3 protein: CASFDSPNYGYTF
clone size: NA
D gene: NA
V gene: TRBV2
J gene: TRBJ1-2

CDR3 DNA: TGTGCCAGCAGCCCGGGACAGTCCTACGAGCAGTACTTC
CDR3 protein: CASSPGQSYEQYF
clone size: NA
D gene: TRBD1
V gene: TRBV27
J gene: TRBJ2-7

CDR3 DNA: TGTGCCAGCAGCGGACGGGTGGGACACCACTCTGGAAACACCATATATTTT
CDR3 protein: CASSGRVGHHSGNTIYF
clone size: NA
D gene: NA
V gene: TRBV7-2
J gene: TRBJ1-3

CDR3 DNA: TGTGCCAGCGGGGCGGGGGGGACCTACGAGCAGTACTTC
CDR3 protein: CASGAGGTYEQYF
clone size: NA
D gene: TRBD2
V gene: TRBV13
J gene: TRBJ2-7

CDR3 DNA: TGTGCCAGCAGCTTGGGCGCGTGGAAGGGAGATGGCTACACCTTC
CDR3 protein: CASSLGAWKGDGYTF
clone size: NA
D gene: NA
V gene: TRBV5-8
J gene: TRBJ1-2

CDR3 DNA: TGTGCCAGTAGTATAGGGATTCAGCCCCAGCATTTT
CDR3 protein: CASSIGIQPQHF
clone size: NA
D gene: NA
V gene: TRBV19
J gene: TRBJ1-5

CDR3 DNA: TGTGCCAGCAGTGAGGGGGGCCAGCCCCAGCATTTT
CDR3 protein: CASSEGGQPQHF
clone size: NA
D gene: NA
V gene: TRBV2
J gene: TRBJ1-5

CDR3 DNA: TGCGCCAGCGGCCAAGGGGTTTCTAGCGGGAGGCCGTACTTC
CDR3 protein: CASGQGVSSGRPYF
clone size: NA
D gene: TRBD2
V gene: TRBV4-3
J gene: TRBJ2-7

CDR3 DNA: TGTGCCAGCAGTGAACCAGGGTCCGCGGGGATATATGGCTACACCTTC
CDR3 protein: CASSEPGSAGIYGYTF
clone size: once
D gene: NA
V gene: TRBV25-1
J gene: TRBJ1-2

CDR3 DNA: TGTGCCAGTAGTGCCGGACAGGGACCTTACAATGAGCAGTTCTTC
CDR3 protein: CASSAGQGPYNEQFF
clone size: NA
D gene: TRBD1
V gene: TRBV19
J gene: TRBJ2-1

CDR3 DNA: TGTGCCAGCAGCTTGGGAAAGGGACTAGCGGGGCTACCTGAGCAGTTCTTC
CDR3 protein: CASSLGKGLAGLPEQFF
clone size: NA
D gene: TRBD2
V gene: TRBV5-6
J gene: TRBJ2-1

CDR3 DNA: TGTGCCAGCAGATCGACAGTGGGTCAGCCCCAGCATTTT
CDR3 protein: CASRSTVGQPQHF
clone size: NA
D gene: NA
V gene: TRBV6-6
J gene: TRBJ1-5

CDR3 DNA: TGTGCCAGCAGTCTGGGGCACAGCACAGATACGCAGTATTTT
CDR3 protein: CASSLGHSTDTQYF
clone size: medium-sized
D gene: NA
V gene: TRBV25-1
J gene: TRBJ2-3

CDR3 DNA: TGTGCCAGTAGTATAACAACAGGCGCAACTAATGAAAAACTGTTTTTT
CDR3 protein: CASSITTGATNEKLFF
clone size: NA
D gene: NA
V gene: TRBV19
J gene: TRBJ1-4

CDR3 DNA: TGTGCCAGTAGTATCCTGGGGGATACAGCCAAAAACATTCAGTACTTC
CDR3 protein: CASSILGDTAKNIQYF
clone size: NA
D gene: NA
V gene: TRBV19
J gene: TRBJ2-4

CDR3 DNA: TGTGCCAGCAGTTTATCCGTGGTATTACAGGCCGAAAGGAGCGGGGAGCTGTTTTTT
CDR3 protein: CASSLSVVLQAERSGELFF
clone size: NA
D gene: NA
V gene: TRBV27
J gene: TRBJ2-2

CDR3 DNA: TGTGCCTGGAGTGTACGCCGCCGCCCGGAGACGGTGAACACTGAAGCTTTCTTT
CDR3 protein: CAWSVRRRPETVNTEAFF
clone size: NA
D gene: NA
V gene: TRBV30
J gene: TRBJ1-1

CDR3 DNA: TGTGCCAGCCGGGGACAGGAAGCCTACGAGCAGTACTTC
CDR3 protein: CASRGQEAYEQYF
clone size: NA
D gene: TRBD1
V gene: TRBV6-6
J gene: TRBJ2-7

CDR3 DNA: TGTGCCAGTAGTATTACAGGGGTCTCGGAGTCACCCCTCCACTTT
CDR3 protein: CASSITGVSESPLHF
clone size: NA
D gene: TRBD1
V gene: TRBV19
J gene: TRBJ1-6

CDR3 DNA: TGTGCCAGCTCGTCGGGACTAGCGGGAGAGGGAGGAGAGACCCAGTACTTC
CDR3 protein: CASSSGLAGEGGETQYF
clone size: NA
D gene: TRBD2
V gene: TRBV18
J gene: TRBJ2-5

CDR3 DNA: TGTGCCAGCAGGAGTTCCCTGGGCTATGGCTACACCTTC
CDR3 protein: CASRSSLGYGYTF
clone size: few
D gene: NA
V gene: TRBV28
J gene: TRBJ1-2

CDR3 DNA: TGTGCCAGCAGCTTGGGGCTGTTTGGTGAAAAACTGTTTTTT
CDR3 protein: CASSLGLFGEKLFF
clone size: once
D gene: NA
V gene: TRBV5-4
J gene: TRBJ1-4

CDR3 DNA: TGTGCCAGCTCACCGGTCTCGGGGGAGACCCAGTACTTC
CDR3 protein: CASSPVSGETQYF
clone size: NA
D gene: NA
V gene: TRBV18
J gene: TRBJ2-5